The clone carrying this T cell receptor (beta chain) was found a few times. Its antigen remains unidentified. This record comes from a study of T cells in Graves' hyperthyroidism and ophthalmopathy. For the study at large: Peripheral blood draws took place at initial diagnosis, ahead of any treatment.

Broader study findings: Clonotypes that were expanded in thyroid above 0.001 mostly appeared in blood too.

Patients were excluded for uncontrolled infection, other autoimmune disease, pregnancy or lactation. RNA transcripts yielded amplified TCR beta CDR3 regions. TCR CDR3 regions were first amplified by RT-PCR with HTBI primers. TCRdb re-analysed the multiplex PCR reads in MiXCR, keeping a single row per CDR3 protein. The table has approximately 870,000 distinct CDR3 sequences, approximately 40% seen once. Sequenced material: blood. The receptor was isolated from a man in his late teens or twenties with Graves' hyperthyroidism.

The CDR3 spells CAIRTGEMDSPLHF. CDR3 nucleotide sequence: TGTGCCATCAGGACGGGGGAGATGGACTCACCCCTCCACTTT. The genes are TRBV10-3 and TRBJ1-6, with D possibly TRBD1 on 5 matching bases. This CDR3 contains 14 residues. CDR1 is ENHRY, CDR2 SYGVKD, per germline. Trimming took off 6 bases at V and 10 bases at J, with 16 bases between the two ends.